One sample yielded the 9 T cell receptor beta chains listed below, sequenced in a study of regulatory and conventional T cells in RAG deficiency. The repertoire was sequenced with immunoSEQ multiplex PCR; TCRdb's copy has only in-frame clones and lacks some. The repertoire holds 8,700 or so clones, with 80% as singletons. These data were also filed under a second study, of regulatory T cells. That paper adds: Primers: 52 TRBV forward and 13 TRBJ reverse.

Sequencing was done on a sample of CD8+ T cells sorted from blood. Receptors were obtained from a human donor in good health.

V is TRBV7-9 and J is TRBJ2-5, with D perhaps matching TRBD1 (5 bases). Trimming took off 0 bases at V and 1 base at J, with 9 bases between the two ends. The CDR3 runs to 15 residues. Germline assignment: CDR1 SEHNR and CDR2 FQNEAQ (reference sequence). CDR3 loop: CASSLAGDLQETQYF. The CDR3 DNA reads TGTGCCAGCAGCTTAGCAGGGGATCTCCAAGAGACCCAGTACTTC.

V is TRBV19 and J is TRBJ2-7, with 10 bases identical to TRBD1. The length of the CDR3 is 15 residues. With V trimmed by 4 bases and J by 0 bases, 3 bases remained unmatched. Germline V gene lookup returns CDR1 LNHDA and CDR2 SQIVND (reference sequence). CDR3 DNA sequence: TGTGCCAGTAGTAAGGGACAGGGGATCTCCTACGAGCAGTACTTC. Translated: CASSKGQGISYEQYF.

The chain uses TRBV14 and TRBJ2-7, with 7 bases that match TRBD2. The CDR3 is 15 residues long. The V segment lost 1 base and the J segment 3 bases; nucleotides outside the gene matches: 6. Germline V gene lookup returns CDR1 SGHDN and CDR2 FVKESK. The DNA for the CDR3 is TGTGCCAGCAGCCAAGCAGCGGGACGAGACTACGAGCAGTACTTC. Its protein is CASSQAAGRDYEQYF. Based on the CDR3 plus reference TRBV14 and TRBJ2-7, the full variable domain is EAGVTQFPSHSVIEKGQTVTLRCDPISGHDNLYWYRRVMGKEIKFLLHFVKESKQDESGMPNNRFLAERTGGTYSTLKVQPAELEDSGVYFCASSQAAGRDYEQYFGPGTRLTVT.

The J gene is TRBJ1-5, the V gene TRBV7-6; D is undetermined. CDR3 size: 15 residues. Germline V gene lookup returns CDR1 SGHVS and CDR2 FNYEAQ. V was trimmed by 1 base and J by 2 bases, leaving 9 bases between them. The CDR3 protein is CASSLGGWGNQPQHF. The CDR3 region has the DNA TGTGCCAGCAGCTTAGGCGGGTGGGGCAATCAGCCCCAGCATTTT.

The chain recombines TRBV19 with TRBJ2-1, with TRBD2 matching over 7 bases. This CDR3 contains 17 residues. The V gene end was trimmed by 6 bases and the J gene end by 9 bases; junction bases not matched to a gene: 20. CDR1 is LNHDA, CDR2 SQIVND, per germline (reference sequence). The DNA for the CDR3 is TGTGCCAGTAGACAAAGTTCCGGGAGGACGATGAGGGGTGAGCAGTTCTTC. Translation: CASRQSSGRTMRGEQFF.

The rearrangement joins TRBV2 to TRBJ2-1, with D uncertain. Germline V gives CDR1 SNHLY, CDR2 FYNNEI. V lost 3 bases and J lost 8, with 8 bases in between. This CDR3 comprises 12 residues. The CDR3 bases are TGTGCCAGCAGTGACGGAAGGTATGAGCAGTTCTTC. Amino acid sequence: CASSDGRYEQFF.

This chain joins TRBV9 and TRBJ2-1, with 9 positions matching TRBD2. Trimming cost V 3 bases and J 9 bases; bases outside gene matches: 16. CDR1 and CDR2 from the germline V gene are SGDLS and YYNGEE. The length of the CDR3 is 17 residues. The CDR3 is CASSASGGGAFRSEQFF. Here the CDR3 DNA reads TGTGCCAGCAGCGCGTCCGGCGGGGGGGCCTTTCGTAGTGAGCAGTTCTTC.

This chain uses TRBV4-1 with TRBJ2-1; perhaps TRBD1 as D (5 bases). The germline V and J ends were trimmed by 4 bases and 7 bases, with 8 bases remaining between them. CDR3 length: 12 amino acids. Germline loops: CDR1 MGHRA, CDR2 YSYEKL. The CDR3 coding sequence is TGCGCCAGCAGCCCCCGACAGAATGAGCAGTTCTTC. This codes for CASSPRQNEQFF.

The chain recombines TRBV4-1 with TRBJ2-5; D unresolved. The CDR3 sequence is 15 residues long. The germline V and J ends were trimmed by 0 bases and 2 bases, with 10 bases remaining between them. Germline assignment: CDR1 MGHRA and CDR2 YSYEKL. CDR3 sequence reads: CASSQDPSYQETQYF. CDR3 DNA: TGCGCCAGCAGCCAAGATCCGTCCTATCAAGAGACCCAGTACTTC.